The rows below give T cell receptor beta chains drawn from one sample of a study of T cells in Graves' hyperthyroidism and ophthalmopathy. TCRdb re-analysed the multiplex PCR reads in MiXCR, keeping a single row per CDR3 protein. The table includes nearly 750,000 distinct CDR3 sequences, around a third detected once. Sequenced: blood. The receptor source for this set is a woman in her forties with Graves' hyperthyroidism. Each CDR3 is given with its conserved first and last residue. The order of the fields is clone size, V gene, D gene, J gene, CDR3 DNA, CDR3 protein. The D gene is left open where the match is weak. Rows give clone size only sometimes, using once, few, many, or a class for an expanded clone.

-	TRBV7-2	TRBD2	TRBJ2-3	TGTGCCAGCAGCTTAGTAGGCGGGAGGTTCACAGATACGCAGTATTTT	CASSLVGGRFTDTQYF
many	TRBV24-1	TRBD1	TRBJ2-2	TGTGCCACGACCGACAGGGCGACCGGGGAGCTGTTTTTT	CATTDRATGELFF
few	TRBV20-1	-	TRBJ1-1	TGCAGCGCCATTATGATTCAGAACACTGAAGCTTTCTTT	CSAIMIQNTEAFF
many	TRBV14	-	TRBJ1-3	TGTGCCAGCAGCCAATTGGGTTCTGGAAACACCATATATTTT	CASSQLGSGNTIYF
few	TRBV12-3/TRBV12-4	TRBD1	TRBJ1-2	TGTGCCAGCAGTTTAGAGGCAGGGGGAAACTATGGCTACACCTTC	CASSLEAGGNYGYTF
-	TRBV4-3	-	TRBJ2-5	TGCGCCAGCAGCCAAGAGGGACAGTACTTC	CASSQEGQYF
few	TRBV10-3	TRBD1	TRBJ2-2	TGTGCCAGCAGTTTATGGGACAGAGTTAACACCGGGGAGCTGTTTTTT	CASSLWDRVNTGELFF
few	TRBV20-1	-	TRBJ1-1	TGCAGTGCTGGAGACAGGCTGAACACTGAAGCTTTCTTT	CSAGDRLNTEAFF
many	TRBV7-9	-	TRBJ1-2	TGTGCCAGCAGCTTAGGTCGCACCTATGGCTACACCTTC	CASSLGRTYGYTF
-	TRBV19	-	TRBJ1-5	TGTGCCAGTAAGGGACGTAGGGGTCGGGATCAGCCCCAGCATTTT	CASKGRRGRDQPQHF
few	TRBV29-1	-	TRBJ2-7	TGCAGCGTTGAAGCTGGCAGGGAGCACGAGCAGTACTTC	CSVEAGREHEQYF
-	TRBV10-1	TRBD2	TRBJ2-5	TGCGCCCGAGGGACTAGCGGGAAAGAGACCCAGTACTTC	CARGTSGKETQYF
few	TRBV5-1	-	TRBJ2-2	TGCGCCAGCAGCCAAGGAGGGCCGAACACCGGGGAGCTGTTTTTT	CASSQGGPNTGELFF
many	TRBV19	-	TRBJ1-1	TGTGCCATCCGGCCGGGGGCGGGCACTGAAGCTTTCTTT	CAIRPGAGTEAFF
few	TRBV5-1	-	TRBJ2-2	TGTGCCAGCAGCTTGGGGGGGCGCGACACCGGGGAGCTGTTTTTT	CASSLGGRDTGELFF
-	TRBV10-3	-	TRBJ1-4	TGTGCCAGCGGTTACCGCGCACTTACAGCGACAACTAATGAAAAACTGTTTTTT	CASGYRALTATTNEKLFF
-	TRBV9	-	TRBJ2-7	TGTGCCAGCAGCGTTAATTCCGGGGACACCTACGAGCAGTACTTC	CASSVNSGDTYEQYF
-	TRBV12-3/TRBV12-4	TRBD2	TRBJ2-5	TGTGCCAGCGGAGCGGGAGGCAGTCGGCGGGAGACCCAGTACTTC	CASGAGGSRRETQYF
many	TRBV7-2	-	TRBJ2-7	TGTGCCAGCAGCTGGCAGGGGGGGACCTACGAGCAGTACTTC	CASSWQGGTYEQYF
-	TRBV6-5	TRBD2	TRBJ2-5	TGTGCCAGCAGTTACCGGCGGGGGGAAGGAGAGACCCAGTACTTC	CASSYRRGEGETQYF
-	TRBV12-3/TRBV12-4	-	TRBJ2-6	TGTGCCAGCAGCTTGCTAGGGGGACGAGGCACTGAAGCTTTC	CASSLLGGRGTEAF
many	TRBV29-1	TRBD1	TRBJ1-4	TGCAGCGTTGATAGGAGGGGGACAGCTGAAAAACTGTTTTTT	CSVDRRGTAEKLFF
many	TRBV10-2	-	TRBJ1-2	TGCGCCAGCAGTGAGACTCACAGGGACCCCAACTATGGCTACACCTTC	CASSETHRDPNYGYTF
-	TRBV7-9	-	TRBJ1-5	TGCGCCAGCAGCCAAGTAAGGGCGCAGGGCCGCCTCCATTTT	CASSQVRAQGRLHF
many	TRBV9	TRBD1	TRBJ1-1	TGTGCCAGCAGCGTAGCTCCGGGACAGATCACTGAAGCTTTCTTT	CASSVAPGQITEAFF
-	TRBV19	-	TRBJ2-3	TGTGCCAGTAGTGGGACGGCCCGAGATACGCAGTATTTT	CASSGTARDTQYF
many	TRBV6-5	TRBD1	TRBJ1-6	TGTGCCAGCAACCCGACAGGGTATTCACCCCTCCACTTT	CASNPTGYSPLHF
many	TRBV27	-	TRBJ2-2	TGTGCCAGCAGTCGTCGCGGCGACACCGGGGAGCTGTTTTTT	CASSRRGDTGELFF
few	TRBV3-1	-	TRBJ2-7	TGTGCCAGCAGCGGGATTTTAGTAGGCGAGCAGTACTTC	CASSGILVGEQYF
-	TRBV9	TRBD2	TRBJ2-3	TGTGCCAGCAGCGTCCTAGCGGGAGCTACAGATACGCAGTATTTT	CASSVLAGATDTQYF
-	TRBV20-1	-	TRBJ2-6	TGCAGTGCTAAGACTGACTCTATATCGGGGGCCAACGTCCTGACTTTC	CSAKTDSISGANVLTF
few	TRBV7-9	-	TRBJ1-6	TGTGCCAGCAGCTTAACGTCCTCTGGGAATTCACCCCTCCACTTT	CASSLTSSGNSPLHF
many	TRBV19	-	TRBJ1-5	TGTGCCAGTAGTATAACCCTACAGCCCCAGCATTTT	CASSITLQPQHF
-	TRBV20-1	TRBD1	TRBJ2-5	TGCAGTGCTCACTCGGCCGGGACAGGGAAGGAGACCCAGTACTTC	CSAHSAGTGKETQYF
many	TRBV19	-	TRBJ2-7	TGTGCCAGTAACCAGGGGCGACAATCCTACGAGCAGTACTTC	CASNQGRQSYEQYF
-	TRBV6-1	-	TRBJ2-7	TGTGCCAGCACCCCTACAGGGAGAAGGTACGAGCAGTACTTC	CASTPTGRRYEQYF
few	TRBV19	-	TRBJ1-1	TGTGCCAGTAGTATAGGGCAACAGGTGAACACTGAAGCTTTCTTT	CASSIGQQVNTEAFF
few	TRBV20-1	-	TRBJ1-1	TGCAGTGCTAGAGATTCGGGGTCTGAAGCTTTCTTT	CSARDSGSEAFF
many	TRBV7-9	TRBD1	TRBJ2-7	TGTGCCAGCAGCTGGCCGGACAGGGGAAACTACGAGCAGTACTTC	CASSWPDRGNYEQYF
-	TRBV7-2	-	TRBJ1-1	TGTGCCAGCTCATCTACCGAGCGGGGGGAGACTGAAGCTTTCTTT	CASSSTERGETEAFF
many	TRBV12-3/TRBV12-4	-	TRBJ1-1	TGTGCCAGCAGTTTTGATGCGGGTGTGAACACTGAAGCTTTCTTT	CASSFDAGVNTEAFF